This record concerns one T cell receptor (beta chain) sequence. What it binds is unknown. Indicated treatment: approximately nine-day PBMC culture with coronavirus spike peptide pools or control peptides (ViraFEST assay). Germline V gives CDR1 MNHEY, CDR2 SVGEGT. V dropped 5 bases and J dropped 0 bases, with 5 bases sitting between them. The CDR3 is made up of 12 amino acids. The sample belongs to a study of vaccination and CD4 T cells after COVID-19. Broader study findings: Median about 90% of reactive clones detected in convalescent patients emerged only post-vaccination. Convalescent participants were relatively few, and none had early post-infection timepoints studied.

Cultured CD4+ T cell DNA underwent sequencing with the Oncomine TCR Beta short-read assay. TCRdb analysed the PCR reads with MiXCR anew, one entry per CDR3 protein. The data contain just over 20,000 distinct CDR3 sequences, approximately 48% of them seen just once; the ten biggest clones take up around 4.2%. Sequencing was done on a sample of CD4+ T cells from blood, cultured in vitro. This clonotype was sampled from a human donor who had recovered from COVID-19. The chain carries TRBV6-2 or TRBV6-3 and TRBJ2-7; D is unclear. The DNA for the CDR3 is TGTGCCAGCAGTCAGAGCTCCTACGAGCAGTACTTC. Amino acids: CASSQSSYEQYF.